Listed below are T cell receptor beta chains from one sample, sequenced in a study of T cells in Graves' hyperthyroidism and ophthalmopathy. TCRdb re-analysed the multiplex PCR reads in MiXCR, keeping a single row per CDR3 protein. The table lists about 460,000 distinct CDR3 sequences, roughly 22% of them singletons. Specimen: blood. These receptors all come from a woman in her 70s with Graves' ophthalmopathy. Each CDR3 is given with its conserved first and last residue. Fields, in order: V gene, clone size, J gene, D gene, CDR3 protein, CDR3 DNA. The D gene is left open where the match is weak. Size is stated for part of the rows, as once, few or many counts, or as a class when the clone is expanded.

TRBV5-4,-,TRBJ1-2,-,CASSPGTFGYGYTF,TGTGCCAGCAGCCCGGGGACCTTCGGATATGGCTACACCTTC
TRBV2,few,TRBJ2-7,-,CATKRTPYEQYF,TGTGCCACCAAGCGCACACCGTACGAGCAGTACTTC
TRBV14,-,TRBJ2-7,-,CASSLKVKPYAEQYF,TGTGCCAGCAGCCTTAAGGTGAAACCCTACGCTGAGCAGTACTTC
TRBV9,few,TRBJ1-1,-,CASSVLDYTEAFF,TGTGCCAGCAGCGTGCTCGATTACACTGAAGCTTTCTTT
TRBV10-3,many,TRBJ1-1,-,CAISERQINTEAFF,TGTGCCATCAGTGAAAGGCAGATAAACACTGAAGCTTTCTTT
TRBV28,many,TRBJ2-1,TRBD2,CASSPWTSGPHEQFF,TGTGCCAGCAGTCCTTGGACTAGCGGTCCCCATGAGCAGTTCTTC
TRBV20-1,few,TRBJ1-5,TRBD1,CSARKSRGLSNQPQHF,TGCAGTGCTAGAAAGAGCAGGGGGCTTAGCAATCAGCCCCAGCATTTT
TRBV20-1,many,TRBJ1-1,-,CSARLGTRTEAFF,TGCAGTGCTAGATTGGGGACACGCACTGAAGCTTTCTTT
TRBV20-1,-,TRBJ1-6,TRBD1,CSARRAGGLGSPLHF,TGCAGTGCTAGACGGGCAGGGGGCTTAGGATCACCCCTCCACTTT
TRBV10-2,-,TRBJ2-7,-,CASSSPGGLAYEQYF,TGCGCCAGCAGTTCCCCTGGGGGTTTAGCCTACGAGCAGTACTTC
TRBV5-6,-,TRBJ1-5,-,CASSIKGPSSNQPQHF,TGTGCCAGCAGCATAAAGGGACCCTCTAGCAATCAGCCCCAGCATTTT
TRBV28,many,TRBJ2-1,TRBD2,CASSLSGTRGRGHEQFF,TGTGCCAGCAGTTTATCAGGGACTAGAGGCCGAGGACATGAGCAGTTCTTC
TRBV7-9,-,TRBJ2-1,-,CASSLDGGRYNEQFF,TGTGCCAGCAGCTTAGACGGGGGAAGATACAATGAGCAGTTCTTC
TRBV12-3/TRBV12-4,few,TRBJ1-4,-,CASSPGHFSNEKLFF,TGTGCCAGCAGTCCAGGACATTTTTCGAATGAAAAACTGTTTTTT
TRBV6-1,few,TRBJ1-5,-,CASVQGWLSNQPQHF,TGTGCCAGCGTCCAGGGTTGGCTTAGCAATCAGCCCCAGCATTTT
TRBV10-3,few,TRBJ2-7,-,CAISGRDGSWEQYF,TGTGCCATCAGTGGCCGGGACGGCTCTTGGGAGCAGTACTTC
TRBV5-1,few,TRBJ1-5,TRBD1,CASSITQGARPQHF,TGCGCCAGCAGCATTACACAGGGGGCGCGTCCCCAGCATTTT
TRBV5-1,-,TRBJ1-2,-,CASGQYSRGGYTF,TGCGCCAGCGGGCAATATTCGAGGGGCGGCTACACCTTC
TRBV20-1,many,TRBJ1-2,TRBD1,CSARLAGGAYGYTF,TGCAGTGCTAGGCTGGCAGGGGGCGCCTATGGCTACACCTTC
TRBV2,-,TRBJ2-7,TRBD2,CASCREVSYEQYF,TGTGCCAGCTGTCGGGAGGTCTCCTACGAGCAGTACTTC
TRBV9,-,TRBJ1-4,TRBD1,CASSPIGWDRGGEKLFF,TGTGCCAGCAGCCCTATAGGGTGGGACAGGGGAGGGGAAAAACTGTTTTTT
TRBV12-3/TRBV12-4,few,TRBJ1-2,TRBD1,CASSSRGNPNYGYTF,TGTGCCAGCAGTTCCAGGGGGAATCCTAACTATGGCTACACCTTC
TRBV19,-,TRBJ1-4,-,CASSILDSTNEKLFF,TGTGCCAGTAGTATTTTGGATTCAACTAATGAAAAACTGTTTTTT
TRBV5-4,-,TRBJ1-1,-,CASSLSLSNTEAFF,TGTGCCAGCAGCTTGTCACTATCGAACACTGAAGCTTTCTTT
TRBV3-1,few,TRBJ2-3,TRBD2,CASSQARREYTDTQYF,TGTGCCAGCAGCCAAGCTCGGCGGGAGTACACAGATACGCAGTATTTT
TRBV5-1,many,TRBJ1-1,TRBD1,CASSFGDRGRTEAFF,TGCGCCAGCAGCTTTGGTGACAGGGGGAGGACTGAAGCTTTCTTT
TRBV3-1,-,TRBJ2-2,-,CASSLDKNTGELFF,TGTGCCAGCAGCCTAGACAAGAACACCGGGGAGCTGTTTTTT
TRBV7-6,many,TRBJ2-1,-,CASSLARGNEQFF,TGTGCTAGCAGCTTAGCCAGGGGCAATGAGCAGTTCTTC
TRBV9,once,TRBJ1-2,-,CASSGSMGAVGYGYTF,TGTGCCAGCAGCGGTTCGATGGGGGCTGTCGGGTATGGCTACACCTTC
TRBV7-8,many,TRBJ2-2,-,CASRWDTPEAGELFF,TGTGCCAGCCGATGGGACACCCCAGAGGCCGGGGAGCTGTTTTTT
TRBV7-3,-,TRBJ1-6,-,CASSPTGGRNSPLHF,TGTGCCAGCAGCCCAACGGGGGGGCGGAATTCACCCCTCCACTTT
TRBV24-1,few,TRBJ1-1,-,CATSDPPHHRQANTEAFF,TGTGCCACCAGTGACCCTCCCCACCATCGACAGGCCAACACTGAAGCTTTCTTT
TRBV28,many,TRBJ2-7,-,CASSPSERVHEQYF,TGTGCCAGCAGCCCCTCAGAGCGGGTCCACGAGCAGTACTTC
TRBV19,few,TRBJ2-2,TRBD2,CASTQTSGRAATGELFF,TGTGCCAGTACCCAGACTAGCGGGAGGGCCGCCACCGGGGAGCTGTTTTTT
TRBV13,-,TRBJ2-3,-,CASSDPPVDTQYF,TGTGCCAGCAGCGACCCCCCGGTAGATACGCAGTATTTT
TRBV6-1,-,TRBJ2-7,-,CASKNPTGAYEQYF,TGTGCCAGCAAAAACCCGACAGGAGCCTACGAGCAGTACTTC
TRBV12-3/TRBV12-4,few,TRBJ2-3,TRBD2,CASSQDFGGGYSTDTQYF,TGTGCCAGCAGCCAAGATTTCGGGGGGGGATATAGCACAGATACGCAGTATTTT
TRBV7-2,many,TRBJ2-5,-,CASSWDSYQETQYF,TGTGCCAGCAGCTGGGACTCGTACCAAGAGACCCAGTACTTC
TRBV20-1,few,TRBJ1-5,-,CSASPPGTDSNQPQHF,TGCAGTGCTAGCCCCCCCGGGACGGATAGCAATCAGCCCCAGCATTTT
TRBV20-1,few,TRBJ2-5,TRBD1,CSAVRGGSQETQYF,TGCAGTGCCGTCCGAGGGGGCAGCCAAGAGACCCAGTACTTC
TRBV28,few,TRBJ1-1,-,CASSTGRTNTEAFF,TGTGCCAGCAGTACTGGGAGGACGAACACTGAAGCTTTCTTT
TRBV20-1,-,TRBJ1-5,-,CSAFGAGDANQPQHF,TGCAGTGCATTTGGGGCAGGGGACGCCAATCAGCCCCAGCATTTT
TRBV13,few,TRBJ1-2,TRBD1,CASSLGLSETGIYGYTF,TGTGCCAGCAGCTTAGGCCTTTCCGAGACAGGGATCTATGGCTACACCTTC
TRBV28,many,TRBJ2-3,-,CASSPNTDTQYF,TGTGCCAGCAGCCCCAACACAGATACGCAGTATTTT
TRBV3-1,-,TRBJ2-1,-,CASSRDFSSYNEQFF,TGTGCCAGCAGTCGGGACTTCAGCTCCTACAATGAGCAGTTCTTC
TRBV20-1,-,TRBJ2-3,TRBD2,CSALAGGFTDTQYF,TGCAGTGCCTTAGCGGGAGGGTTCACAGATACGCAGTATTTT
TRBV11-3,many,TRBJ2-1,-,CASGSSSYNEQFF,TGTGCCAGTGGCAGTAGCTCCTACAATGAGCAGTTCTTC